A single sample is the source of the 5 T cell receptor beta chains below, sequenced in a study of shared clonotypes between healthy human individuals. The protocol was immunoSEQ multiplex PCR, while the TCRdb copy is restricted to in-frame clones and leaves out a portion. The table lists 600,000 to 700,000 clones, 73% of them singletons. Sequencing was performed on memory CD4+ T cells sorted from blood. Noted subset: CD45RA-negative fraction. These receptors originate from a woman in her twenties or thirties in good health.

V is TRBV5-1 and J is TRBJ2-6; TRBD1 matches 10 bases. Germline trimming cut 1 base from V and 2 bases from J; bases unmatched to any gene: 6. Germline CDR1 is SGHRS and CDR2 is YFSETQ. The CDR3 is made up of 18 amino acids. DNA for the CDR3: TGCGCCAGCAGCTTGAGGGACAGGGGAGGGACTGGGGCCAACGTCCTGACTTTC. Its translation is CASSLRDRGGTGANVLTF.

A word on this clone: A much larger clone sits a single nucleotide away, making a read error possible. The J gene is TRBJ1-5, the V gene TRBV11-2; no reliable D call. The germline CDR1 and CDR2 sequences are SGHAT and FQNNGV. The V end was cut by 2 bases, the J end by 0 bases, with 2 bases between. This CDR3 spans 13 amino acids. The DNA for the CDR3 is TGTGCCAGCAGCTTATTTAGCAATCAGCCCCAGCATTTT. It encodes CASSLFSNQPQHF.

V is TRBV25-1 and J is TRBJ1-5; D not resolved. V was shortened by 5 bases and J by 2 bases, with 13 bases between the two germline ends. The germline gives CDR1 MGHDK, CDR2 SYGVNS. This CDR3 has 15 amino acids. The CDR3 loop is CASSLGSGGNQPQHF. For the CDR3, the DNA is TGTGCCAGCAGTCTGGGGTCCGGGGGCAATCAGCCCCAGCATTTT.

The genes are TRBV30 and TRBJ2-2; TRBD2 aligns across 8 bases. Germline CDR1 GTSNPN, CDR2 SVGIG (reference sequence). The CDR3 runs to 13 residues. Trimming took 4 bases from V and 6 from J; bases not matched to a gene: 4. The CDR3 nucleotides read TGTGCCTGGACAGCGGGAGTACCCGGGGAGCTGTTTTTT. Its translation is CAWTAGVPGELFF.

V and J are TRBV19 and TRBJ1-1, with D unresolved. V lost 3 bases, J lost 1 base, and 9 bases lay in between. CDR1 is LNHDA, CDR2 SQIVND, per germline (reference sequence). The CDR3 is 14 amino acids. CDR3 protein: CASSMAPENTEAFF. In DNA, the CDR3 is TGTGCCAGTAGTATGGCCCCGGAGAACACTGAAGCTTTCTTT. Based on the CDR3 plus reference TRBV19 and TRBJ1-1, the full variable domain is DGGITQSPKYLFRKEGQNVTLSCEQNLNHDAMYWYRQDPGQGLRLIYYSQIVNDFQKGDIAEGYSVSREKKESFPLTVTSAQKNPTAFYLCASSMAPENTEAFFGQGTRLTVV.